A selection of T cell receptor beta chains follows, all from one sample in a study of cytomegalovirus exposure and HLA in healthy donors. The table came from immunoSEQ multiplex PCR; TCRdb's copy has only in-frame clones and leaves some out. The table has about 140,000 clones, 80% to 90% seen once. Material: PBMCs. The receptors originated from a woman between 40 and 55 years old in good health and CMV-seropositive. CDR3s include the opening cysteine and the closing phenylalanine or tryptophan. Size is omitted from some rows. Given values are once, few, many or a class for expanded clones.

v_call,clone_size,cdr3_length,j_call,cdr3_aa
TRBV27,-,14,TRBJ2-3,CASSSSVGGDTQYF
TRBV28,-,17,TRBJ1-5,CASSLWGGAGGNQPQHF
TRBV28,-,14,TRBJ1-3,CASSPGGSGNTIYF
TRBV5-6,-,13,-,CASSPVVSYEQYF
TRBV28,-,13,TRBJ1-2,CASSFVGQNGYTF
TRBV7-9,-,14,TRBJ1-4,CASSVWGLDEKLFF
TRBV29-1,-,17,TRBJ1-1,CSVDIRQGAGMNTEAFF
TRBV28,-,16,TRBJ1-5,CASTHPFKGSNQPQHF
TRBV5-5,-,13,TRBJ1-3,CASSLGQGNTIYF
TRBV19,-,12,TRBJ1-1,CASSIVDGGAFF
TRBV15,-,14,TRBJ2-2,CATSRGLAGGELFF
TRBV2,once,15,TRBJ2-3,CASSGTSGSSYTQYF
TRBV19,-,15,TRBJ2-7,CASSPGNSGGNEQYF
TRBV28,-,17,TRBJ2-3,CASSLASGGPAGDTQYF
TRBV2,-,14,TRBJ1-2,CASSESGGNYGYTF
TRBV28,-,14,TRBJ2-7,CASSFSGQTGEQYF
TRBV19,-,14,TRBJ2-6,CASKGDPGANVLTF
TRBV7-2,few,14,TRBJ2-7,CASSPRDNSYEQYF
TRBV11-2,-,16,TRBJ1-1,CASTYSGSAMNTEAFF
TRBV27,-,13,TRBJ2-2,CASSPLSAGELFF
TRBV2,once,15,TRBJ2-5,CASSGEGLGLKTQYF
TRBV6-4,-,14,TRBJ1-5,CASSDLESNQPQHF
TRBV28,few,15,TRBJ1-5,CASRRDSYSNQPQHF
TRBV6-6,few,13,TRBJ1-3,CASRRDRTDTIYF
TRBV30,-,12,-,CASGTGGYEQYF
TRBV30,-,12,TRBJ1-4,CACSEMGDKLFF
TRBV5-4,-,15,TRBJ2-7,CASSLVASGAYEQYF
TRBV7-8,-,18,TRBJ2-5,CASSSPGLAGQPQETQYF
TRBV7-2,once,14,TRBJ2-3,CASTPGLATDTQYF
TRBV7-9,-,15,TRBJ1-1,CASSARDRGNTEAFF
TRBV21-1,-,18,TRBJ2-1,CASSARDSSKFPYNEQFF
TRBV13,-,17,TRBJ2-6,CASSGRDRAGGANVLTF
TRBV29-1,-,13,TRBJ1-5,CSVKAGQDQPQHF
TRBV6-5,few,15,TRBJ1-2,CASSYFGTGGGGYTF